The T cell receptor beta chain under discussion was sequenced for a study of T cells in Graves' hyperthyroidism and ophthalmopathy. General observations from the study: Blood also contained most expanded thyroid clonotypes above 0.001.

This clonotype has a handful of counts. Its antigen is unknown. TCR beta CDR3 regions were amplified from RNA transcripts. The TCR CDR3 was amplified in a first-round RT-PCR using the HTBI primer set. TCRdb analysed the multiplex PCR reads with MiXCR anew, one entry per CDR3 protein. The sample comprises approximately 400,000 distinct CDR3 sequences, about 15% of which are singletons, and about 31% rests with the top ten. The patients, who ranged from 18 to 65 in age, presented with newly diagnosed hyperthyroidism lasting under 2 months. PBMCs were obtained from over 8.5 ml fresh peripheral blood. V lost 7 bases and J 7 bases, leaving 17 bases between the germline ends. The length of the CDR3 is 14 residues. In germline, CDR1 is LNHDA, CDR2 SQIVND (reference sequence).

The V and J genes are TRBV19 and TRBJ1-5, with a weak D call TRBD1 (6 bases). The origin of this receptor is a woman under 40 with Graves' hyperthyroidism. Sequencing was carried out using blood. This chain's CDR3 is CASKGPGGIQPQHF. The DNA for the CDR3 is TGTGCCAGTAAGGGGCCGGGGGGCATACAGCCCCAGCATTTT.